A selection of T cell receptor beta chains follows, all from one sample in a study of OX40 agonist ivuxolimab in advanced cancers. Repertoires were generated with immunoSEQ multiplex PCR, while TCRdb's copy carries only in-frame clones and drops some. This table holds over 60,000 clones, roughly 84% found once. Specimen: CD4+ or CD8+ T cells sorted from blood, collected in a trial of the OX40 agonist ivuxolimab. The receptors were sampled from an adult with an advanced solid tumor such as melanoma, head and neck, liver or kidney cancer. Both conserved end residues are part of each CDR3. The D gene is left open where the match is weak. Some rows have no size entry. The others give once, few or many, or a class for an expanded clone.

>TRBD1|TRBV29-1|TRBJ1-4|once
CSVEDRAGGREKLFF
TGCAGCGTTGAAGATAGGGCAGGGGGGCGAGAAAAACTGTTTTTT
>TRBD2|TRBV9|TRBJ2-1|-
CASSREGEQFF
TGTGCCAGCAGCAGGGAGGGTGAGCAGTTCTTC
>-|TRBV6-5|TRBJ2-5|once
CASSYSRDKTQETQYF
TGTGCCAGCAGTTACTCCCGGGACAAAACTCAAGAGACCCAGTACTTC
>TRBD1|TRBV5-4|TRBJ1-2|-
CASSFQGTANYGYTF
TGTGCCAGCAGCTTCCAGGGGACAGCTAACTATGGCTACACCTTC
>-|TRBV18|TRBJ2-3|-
CASSPPSLRSDTQYF
TGTGCCAGCTCACCACCAAGTTTGCGATCAGATACGCAGTATTTT
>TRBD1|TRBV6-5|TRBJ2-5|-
CASTRRTGGQETQYF
TGTGCCAGCACCAGAAGGACAGGGGGGCAAGAGACCCAGTACTTC
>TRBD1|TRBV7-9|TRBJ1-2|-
CASSNPSRTGGPEGYTF
TGTGCCAGCAGCAACCCTTCGAGGACAGGGGGCCCGGAGGGCTACACCTTC
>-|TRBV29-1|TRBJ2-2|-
CSVSQGNGELFF
TGCAGCGTTTCTCAGGGAAACGGGGAGCTGTTTTTT
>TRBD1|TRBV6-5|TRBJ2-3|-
CASRGHRGTDTQYF
TGTGCCAGCAGGGGGCACAGGGGGACAGATACGCAGTATTTT
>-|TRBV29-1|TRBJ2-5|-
CSVVAETQYF
TGCAGCGTTGTAGCAGAGACCCAGTACTTC
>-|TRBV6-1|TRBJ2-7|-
CASSDLGTQRSEQYF
TGTGCCAGCAGTGACTTGGGGACCCAAAGGTCCGAGCAGTACTTC
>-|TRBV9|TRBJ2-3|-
CASNWQGGGDTQYF
TGTGCCAGCAATTGGCAGGGGGGCGGGGATACGCAGTATTTT
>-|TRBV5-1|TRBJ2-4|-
CASSVGGPKNIQYF
TGCGCCTCATCCGTCGGGGGTCCCAAAAACATTCAGTACTTC